The 5 T cell receptor beta chains below all came from one sample that was sequenced in a study of cytomegalovirus exposure and HLA in healthy donors. The primer mix had 60 Vbeta and 13 Jbeta primers. TCRdb's copy holds only in-frame clones and misses some; the assay was immunoSEQ multiplex PCR. The sample holds approximately 200,000 clones, 79% seen once. The sample was PBMCs. The receptors originated from a girl aged 10 to 17 in good health and CMV-seropositive.

The rearrangement joins TRBV5-8 to TRBJ2-3; D perhaps matches TRBD2 (6 bases). The CDR3 is 15 amino acids. Germline V gene sequence: CDR1 SGHTS, CDR2 YDEGEE. The V gene lost 0 bases and the J gene lost 5 bases, with 13 bases spanning the gap. CDR3 DNA: TGTGCCAGCAGCTTGGAGGGTGGGGGAGGAGATACGCAGTATTTT. Amino acid sequence: CASSLEGGGGDTQYF.

This chain joins TRBV10-2 and TRBJ1-1; 9 bases agree with TRBD1. Trimming removed 6 bases from V and 1 base from J; junction bases left unmatched: 12. CDR1 and CDR2 (germline): WSHSY, SAAADI. CDR3 size: 17 residues. Here the CDR3 reads CASRGPTGGAKNTEAFF. The CDR3 DNA follows: TGCGCCAGCAGGGGGCCCACAGGGGGCGCGAAGAACACTGAAGCTTTCTTT.

The chain recombines TRBV11-2 with TRBJ2-1, with TRBD2 matching 8 bases. The germline V gene encodes CDR1 SGHAT and CDR2 FQNNGV. The CDR3 sequence is 16 residues long. The V segment lost 3 bases and the J segment 0 bases; nucleotides outside the gene matches: 4. The CDR3 loop reads CASSFSGAGSYNEQFF. The DNA for the CDR3 is TGTGCCAGCAGCTTTAGCGGGGCCGGCTCCTACAATGAGCAGTTCTTC.

The chain has TRBV4-3 and TRBJ1-2, with 8 bases identical to TRBD1. The CDR3 contains 15 residues. With V trimmed by 4 bases and J by 4 bases, 8 bases remained unmatched. Per the germline V gene, CDR1 is LGHNA and CDR2 is YSLEER. The CDR3 protein is CASSLRTGKSYGYTF. In DNA form, the CDR3 reads TGCGCCAGCAGCCTAAGGACAGGGAAGAGCTATGGCTACACCTTC.

The J gene is TRBJ1-2, the V gene TRBV19; 7 bases map to TRBD1. The trim removed 3 bases at V and 7 bases at J, leaving 8 bases unmatched. The CDR3 is 14 residues long. Germline CDR1 and CDR2: LNHDA and SQIVND (reference sequence). The CDR3 sequence is CASSIDRASLGYTF. For the CDR3, the DNA is TGTGCCAGTAGTATTGACAGGGCAAGTCTTGGCTACACCTTC.